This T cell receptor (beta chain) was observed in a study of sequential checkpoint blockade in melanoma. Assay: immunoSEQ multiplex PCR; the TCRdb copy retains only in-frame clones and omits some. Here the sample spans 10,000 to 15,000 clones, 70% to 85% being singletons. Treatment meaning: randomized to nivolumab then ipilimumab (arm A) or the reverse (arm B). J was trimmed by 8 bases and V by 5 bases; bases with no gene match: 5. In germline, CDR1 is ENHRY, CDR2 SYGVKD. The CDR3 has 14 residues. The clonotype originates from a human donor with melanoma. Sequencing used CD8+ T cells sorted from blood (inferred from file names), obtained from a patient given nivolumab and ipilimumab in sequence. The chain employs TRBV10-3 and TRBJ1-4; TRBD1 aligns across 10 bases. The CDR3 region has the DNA TGTGCCATCAGTTCGGGACAGGGGCTCGAAAAACTGTTTTTT. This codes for CAISSGQGLEKLFF.